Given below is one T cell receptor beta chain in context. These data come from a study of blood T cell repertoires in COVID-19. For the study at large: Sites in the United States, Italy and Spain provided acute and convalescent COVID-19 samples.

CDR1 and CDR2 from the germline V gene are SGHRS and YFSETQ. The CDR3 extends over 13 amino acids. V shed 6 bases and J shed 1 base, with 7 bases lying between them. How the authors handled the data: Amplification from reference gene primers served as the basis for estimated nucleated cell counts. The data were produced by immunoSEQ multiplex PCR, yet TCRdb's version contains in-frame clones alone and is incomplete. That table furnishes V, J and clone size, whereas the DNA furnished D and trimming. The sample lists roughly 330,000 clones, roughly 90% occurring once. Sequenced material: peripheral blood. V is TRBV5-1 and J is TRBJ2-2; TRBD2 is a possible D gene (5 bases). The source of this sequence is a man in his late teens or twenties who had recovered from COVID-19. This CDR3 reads CASTGENTGELFF. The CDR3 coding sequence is TGCGCCAGCACCGGGGAGAACACCGGGGAGCTGTTTTTT.